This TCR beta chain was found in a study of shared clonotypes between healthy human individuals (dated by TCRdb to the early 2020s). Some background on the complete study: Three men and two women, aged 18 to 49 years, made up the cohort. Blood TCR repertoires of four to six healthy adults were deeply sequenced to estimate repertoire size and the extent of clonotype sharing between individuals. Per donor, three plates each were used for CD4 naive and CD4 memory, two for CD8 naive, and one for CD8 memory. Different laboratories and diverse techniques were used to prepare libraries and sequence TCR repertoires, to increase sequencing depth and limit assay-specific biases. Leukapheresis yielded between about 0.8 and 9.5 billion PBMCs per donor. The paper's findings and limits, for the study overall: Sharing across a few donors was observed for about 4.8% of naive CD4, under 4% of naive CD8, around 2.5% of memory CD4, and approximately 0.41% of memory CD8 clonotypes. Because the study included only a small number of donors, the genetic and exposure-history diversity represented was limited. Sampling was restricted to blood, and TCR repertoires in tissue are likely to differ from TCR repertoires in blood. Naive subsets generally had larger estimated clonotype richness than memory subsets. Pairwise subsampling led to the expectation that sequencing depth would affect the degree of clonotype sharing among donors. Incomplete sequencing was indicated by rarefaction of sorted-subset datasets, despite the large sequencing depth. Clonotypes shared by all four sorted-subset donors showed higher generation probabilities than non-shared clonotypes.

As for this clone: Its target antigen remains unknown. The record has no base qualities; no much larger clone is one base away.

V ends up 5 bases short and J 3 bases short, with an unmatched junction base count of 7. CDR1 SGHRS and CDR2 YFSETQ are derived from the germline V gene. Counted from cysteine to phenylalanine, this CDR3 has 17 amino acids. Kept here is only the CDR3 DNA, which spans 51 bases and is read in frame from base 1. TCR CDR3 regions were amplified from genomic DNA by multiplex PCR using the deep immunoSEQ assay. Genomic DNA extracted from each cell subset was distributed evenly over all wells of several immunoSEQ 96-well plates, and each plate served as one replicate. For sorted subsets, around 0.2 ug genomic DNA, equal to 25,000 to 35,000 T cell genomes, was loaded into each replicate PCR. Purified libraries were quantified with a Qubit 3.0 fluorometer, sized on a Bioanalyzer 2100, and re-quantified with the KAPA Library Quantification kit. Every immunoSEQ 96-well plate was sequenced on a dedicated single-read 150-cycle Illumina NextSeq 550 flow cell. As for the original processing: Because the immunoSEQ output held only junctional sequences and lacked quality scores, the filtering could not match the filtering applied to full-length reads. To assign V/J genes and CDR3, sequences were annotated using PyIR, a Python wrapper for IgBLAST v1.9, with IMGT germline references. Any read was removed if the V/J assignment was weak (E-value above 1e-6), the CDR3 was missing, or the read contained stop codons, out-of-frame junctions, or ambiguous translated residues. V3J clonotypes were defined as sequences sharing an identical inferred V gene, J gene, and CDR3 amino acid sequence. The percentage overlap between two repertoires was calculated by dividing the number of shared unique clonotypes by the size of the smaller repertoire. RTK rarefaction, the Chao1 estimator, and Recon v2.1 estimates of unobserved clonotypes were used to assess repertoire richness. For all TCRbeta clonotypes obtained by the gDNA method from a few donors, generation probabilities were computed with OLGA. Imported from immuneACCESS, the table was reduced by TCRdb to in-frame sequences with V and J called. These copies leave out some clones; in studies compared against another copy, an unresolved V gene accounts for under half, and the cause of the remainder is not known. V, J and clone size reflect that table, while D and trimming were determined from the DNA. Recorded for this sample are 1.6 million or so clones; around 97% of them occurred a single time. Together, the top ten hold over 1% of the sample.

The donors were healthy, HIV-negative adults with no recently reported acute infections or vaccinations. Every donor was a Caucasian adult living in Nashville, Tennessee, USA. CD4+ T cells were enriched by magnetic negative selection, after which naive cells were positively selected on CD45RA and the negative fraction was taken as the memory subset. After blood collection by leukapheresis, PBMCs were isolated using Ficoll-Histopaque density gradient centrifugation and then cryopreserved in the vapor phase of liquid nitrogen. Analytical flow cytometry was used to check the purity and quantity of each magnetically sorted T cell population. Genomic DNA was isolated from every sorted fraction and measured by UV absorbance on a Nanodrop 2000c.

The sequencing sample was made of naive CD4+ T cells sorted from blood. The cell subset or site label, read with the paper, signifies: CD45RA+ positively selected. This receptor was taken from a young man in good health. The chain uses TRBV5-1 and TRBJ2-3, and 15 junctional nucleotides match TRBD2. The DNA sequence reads TGCGCCAGCAGTTGGACTAGCGGGAGGGGTTTGACAGATACGCAGTATTTT. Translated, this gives CASSWTSGRGLTDTQYF.